A selection of T cell receptor beta chains follows, all from one sample in a study of CD8 T cells in Susac syndrome. MiXCR, applied by TCRdb to the immunoSEQ multiplex PCR reads, yields one record per CDR3 protein. The profile covers about 120,000 distinct CDR3 sequences, with over 90% appearing a single time and 0.13% to 0.15% taken by the ten largest. The sequenced material came from CD4+ T cells from PBMCs. The receptors were gathered from a human donor in good health. Each CDR3 is given with its conserved first and last residue. Fields, in order: V gene, clone size, D gene, J gene, CDR3 length, CDR3 protein, CDR3 DNA. A D gene is named only where the DNA matches it firmly. Clone size is given for some rows only: seen once, a few or many times, or a class if the clone is expanded.

V gene: TRBV27
clone size: .
D gene: .
J gene: TRBJ2-3
CDR3 length: 13
CDR3 protein: CASSLGRADTQYF
CDR3 DNA: TGTGCCAGCAGTTTAGGACGGGCAGATACGCAGTATTTT

V gene: TRBV25-1
clone size: few
D gene: .
J gene: TRBJ2-1
CDR3 length: 11
CDR3 protein: CASSDNNEQFF
CDR3 DNA: TGTGCCAGCAGTGACAACAATGAGCAGTTCTTC

V gene: TRBV5-1
clone size: .
D gene: TRBD1
J gene: TRBJ1-2
CDR3 length: 13
CDR3 protein: CASSPSTGNGYTF
CDR3 DNA: TGCGCCAGCAGCCCCTCGACAGGGAATGGCTACACCTTC

V gene: TRBV29-1
clone size: .
D gene: .
J gene: TRBJ2-5
CDR3 length: 14
CDR3 protein: CSVEDPAYQETQYF
CDR3 DNA: TGCAGCGTTGAAGACCCTGCCTACCAAGAGACCCAGTACTTC

V gene: TRBV6-2/TRBV6-3
clone size: .
D gene: TRBD2
J gene: TRBJ2-5
CDR3 length: 14
CDR3 protein: CASSYGGVQETQYF
CDR3 DNA: TGTGCCAGCAGTTACGGGGGGGTTCAAGAGACCCAGTACTTC

V gene: TRBV19
clone size: few
D gene: .
J gene: TRBJ1-6
CDR3 length: 15
CDR3 protein: CASSTDSYRTSPLHF
CDR3 DNA: TGTGCCAGTAGTACGGACAGCTACCGGACTTCACCCCTCCACTTT

V gene: TRBV6-2/TRBV6-3
clone size: .
D gene: .
J gene: TRBJ2-3
CDR3 length: 19
CDR3 protein: CASSYSKLMLVEEVDTQYF
CDR3 DNA: TGTGCCAGCAGTTACTCGAAACTAATGCTTGTCGAAGAAGTAGATACGCAGTATTTT

V gene: TRBV7-8
clone size: .
D gene: .
J gene: TRBJ1-5
CDR3 length: 18
CDR3 protein: CASSLVRRGPSRNQPQHF
CDR3 DNA: TGTGCCAGCAGCTTAGTTCGCAGGGGCCCATCCCGCAATCAGCCCCAGCATTTT

V gene: TRBV20-1
clone size: .
D gene: .
J gene: TRBJ2-5
CDR3 length: 11
CDR3 protein: CSARPKGTQYF
CDR3 DNA: TGCAGTGCTAGGCCCAAGGGGACCCAGTACTTC

V gene: TRBV5-1
clone size: .
D gene: TRBD1
J gene: TRBJ2-1
CDR3 length: 16
CDR3 protein: CASSLEGGTGYNEQFF
CDR3 DNA: TGCGCCAGCAGCTTGGAAGGCGGGACAGGCTACAATGAGCAGTTCTTC

V gene: TRBV7-2
clone size: .
D gene: TRBD1
J gene: TRBJ1-1
CDR3 length: 14
CDR3 protein: CASSSDRGQTEAFF
CDR3 DNA: TGTGCCAGCAGCTCAGACAGGGGGCAAACTGAAGCTTTCTTT

V gene: TRBV7-9
clone size: .
D gene: .
J gene: TRBJ1-2
CDR3 length: 13
CDR3 protein: CASSRGSGDGYTF
CDR3 DNA: TGTGCCAGCAGCAGAGGGTCAGGGGATGGCTACACCTTC

V gene: TRBV29-1
clone size: .
D gene: .
J gene: TRBJ2-1
CDR3 length: 15
CDR3 protein: CSVEKLLILYNEQFF
CDR3 DNA: TGCAGCGTTGAAAAACTGCTGATACTCTACAATGAGCAGTTCTTC

V gene: TRBV2
clone size: .
D gene: TRBD2
J gene: TRBJ2-5
CDR3 length: 17
CDR3 protein: CASSEAEASGDQETQYF
CDR3 DNA: TGTGCCAGCAGTGAAGCAGAGGCTAGCGGGGACCAAGAGACCCAGTACTTC

V gene: TRBV7-3
clone size: .
D gene: TRBD2
J gene: TRBJ2-1
CDR3 length: 14
CDR3 protein: CASSFDGRLNEQFF
CDR3 DNA: TGTGCCAGCAGCTTTGACGGGAGGCTGAATGAGCAGTTCTTC

V gene: TRBV5-4
clone size: .
D gene: .
J gene: TRBJ2-1
CDR3 length: 16
CDR3 protein: CASSLIVSRGYNEQFF
CDR3 DNA: TGTGCCAGCAGCTTGATTGTGAGCCGCGGATACAATGAGCAGTTCTTC

V gene: TRBV3-1
clone size: .
D gene: TRBD1
J gene: TRBJ2-2
CDR3 length: 13
CDR3 protein: CASTDRGERELFF
CDR3 DNA: TGTGCCAGCACAGACAGGGGAGAGAGGGAGCTGTTTTTT

V gene: TRBV4-3
clone size: once
D gene: TRBD1
J gene: TRBJ2-7
CDR3 length: 15
CDR3 protein: CASSQEETGSSEQYF
CDR3 DNA: TGCGCCAGCAGCCAAGAAGAGACAGGGTCATCCGAGCAGTACTTC

V gene: TRBV19
clone size: once
D gene: .
J gene: TRBJ2-1
CDR3 length: 13
CDR3 protein: CASSMNSGNEQFF
CDR3 DNA: TGTGCCAGTAGTATGAATTCGGGGAATGAGCAGTTCTTC

V gene: TRBV28
clone size: .
D gene: .
J gene: TRBJ1-1
CDR3 length: 11
CDR3 protein: CASRAGREAFF
CDR3 DNA: TGTGCCAGCAGGGCGGGTAGAGAAGCTTTCTTT

V gene: TRBV18
clone size: .
D gene: TRBD1
J gene: TRBJ1-2
CDR3 length: 16
CDR3 protein: CASSPQRTGENYGYTF
CDR3 DNA: TGTGCCAGCTCCCCTCAGAGGACAGGAGAAAACTATGGCTACACCTTC

V gene: TRBV7-3
clone size: .
D gene: .
J gene: TRBJ2-2
CDR3 length: 16
CDR3 protein: CASSSWRGMGTGELFF
CDR3 DNA: TGTGCCAGCAGCTCTTGGCGGGGCATGGGAACCGGGGAGCTGTTTTTT

V gene: TRBV4-2
clone size: .
D gene: .
J gene: TRBJ2-3
CDR3 length: 15
CDR3 protein: CASSAGVGSTDTQYF
CDR3 DNA: TGTGCCAGCAGCGCCGGAGTGGGAAGCACAGATACGCAGTATTTT

V gene: TRBV20-1
clone size: .
D gene: .
J gene: TRBJ2-7
CDR3 length: 13
CDR3 protein: CSARVNPSYEQYF
CDR3 DNA: TGCAGTGCTAGAGTTAATCCATCCTACGAGCAGTACTTC

V gene: TRBV5-4
clone size: once
D gene: .
J gene: TRBJ2-7
CDR3 length: 13
CDR3 protein: CASSLRGGNEQYF
CDR3 DNA: TGTGCCAGCAGCTTGCGAGGCGGGAACGAGCAGTACTTC

V gene: TRBV30
clone size: .
D gene: .
J gene: TRBJ1-1
CDR3 length: 13
CDR3 protein: CAFQGVEHTEAFF
CDR3 DNA: TGTGCCTTCCAGGGAGTGGAGCACACTGAAGCTTTCTTT

V gene: TRBV5-1
clone size: .
D gene: .
J gene: TRBJ1-1
CDR3 length: 11
CDR3 protein: CASSTGIEAFF
CDR3 DNA: TGCGCCAGCAGTACAGGAATTGAAGCTTTCTTT

V gene: TRBV23-1
clone size: .
D gene: .
J gene: TRBJ2-1
CDR3 length: 15
CDR3 protein: CASSHSGTNRKEQFF
CDR3 DNA: TGCGCCAGCAGTCATTCCGGGACCAACAGGAAGGAGCAGTTCTTC

V gene: TRBV7-9
clone size: once
D gene: TRBD2
J gene: TRBJ2-7
CDR3 length: 13
CDR3 protein: CASSSGTIYEQYF
CDR3 DNA: TGTGCCAGCAGCTCCGGGACTATCTACGAGCAGTACTTC

V gene: TRBV7-9
clone size: once
D gene: .
J gene: TRBJ2-7
CDR3 length: 13
CDR3 protein: CASSLSGIGEQYF
CDR3 DNA: TGTGCCAGCAGCTTATCGGGAATAGGGGAGCAGTACTTC

V gene: TRBV7-3
clone size: .
D gene: .
J gene: TRBJ2-3
CDR3 length: 15
CDR3 protein: CASSLGVAGTDTQYF
CDR3 DNA: TGTGCCAGCAGTTTAGGGGTAGCTGGCACAGATACGCAGTATTTT

V gene: TRBV3-1
clone size: .
D gene: TRBD1
J gene: TRBJ2-2
CDR3 length: 15
CDR3 protein: CASSQGTGVTGELFF
CDR3 DNA: TGTGCCAGCAGCCAAGGGACAGGGGTCACCGGGGAGCTGTTTTTT

V gene: TRBV5-1
clone size: .
D gene: .
J gene: TRBJ1-2
CDR3 length: 14
CDR3 protein: CASGVRTGFGGYTF
CDR3 DNA: TGCGCCAGCGGAGTACGAACAGGGTTCGGTGGCTACACCTTC

V gene: TRBV27
clone size: once
D gene: TRBD1
J gene: TRBJ2-1
CDR3 length: 14
CDR3 protein: CASSLGTGYNEQFF
CDR3 DNA: TGTGCCAGCAGTTTAGGGACAGGGTACAATGAGCAGTTCTTC

V gene: TRBV5-6
clone size: .
D gene: .
J gene: TRBJ2-2
CDR3 length: 15
CDR3 protein: CASSLGGTNTGELFF
CDR3 DNA: TGTGCCAGCAGCTTGGGGGGAACGAACACCGGGGAGCTGTTTTTT

V gene: TRBV2
clone size: .
D gene: TRBD1
J gene: TRBJ1-5
CDR3 length: 16
CDR3 protein: CASSGPTGDGNQPQHF
CDR3 DNA: TGTGCCAGCAGTGGCCCGACAGGGGACGGCAATCAGCCCCAGCATTTT

V gene: TRBV5-1
clone size: .
D gene: TRBD2
J gene: TRBJ2-1
CDR3 length: 17
CDR3 protein: CASSLQASGWRDNEQFF
CDR3 DNA: TGCGCCAGCAGCCTTCAGGCTAGCGGGTGGAGGGACAATGAGCAGTTCTTC

V gene: TRBV7-9
clone size: .
D gene: TRBD1
J gene: TRBJ1-6
CDR3 length: 13
CDR3 protein: CASSFGDRGDLHF
CDR3 DNA: TGTGCCAGCAGCTTTGGGGACAGGGGCGATCTCCACTTT

V gene: TRBV12-5
clone size: .
D gene: TRBD2
J gene: TRBJ2-3
CDR3 length: 16
CDR3 protein: CASGSGLAAKSITQYF
CDR3 DNA: TGTGCTAGTGGTTCCGGACTAGCGGCAAAGAGTATTACGCAGTATTTT

V gene: TRBV7-2
clone size: once
D gene: TRBD2
J gene: TRBJ2-1
CDR3 length: 19
CDR3 protein: CASALRGSSGRFHGDEQFF
CDR3 DNA: TGTGCCAGCGCACTTAGGGGGAGCAGCGGGAGATTCCATGGAGATGAGCAGTTCTTC